The clone carrying this TCR beta chain was seen at least ten times. Its antigen is still unknown. The record originates from a study of regulatory T cells in long-lasting Graves disease. Study-level points and caveats: TRBV28 was favored in persistent disease, as were TRBJ1-2 and TRBJ2-5.

In building TCR beta libraries, iRepertoire HTBI primers were used together with Arm-PCR of CDR3 regions. TCRdb recomputed calls from the multiplex PCR reads with MiXCR, one row per CDR3 protein. The data show about 470,000 distinct CDR3 sequences, with 15% to 20% seen just once and 12% held by the top ten. The time point denotes: newly diagnosed GD, antithyroid drugs for less than 3 months. PBMC-extracted RNA yielded the TCR library. This CDR3 is built from 13 residues. V dropped 3 bases and J dropped 7; count of bases not matched to a gene: 5. Germline lookup yields CDR1 KGHSH and CDR2 LQKENI. These sequences were also reported in another study, on T cells in Graves' hyperthyroidism and ophthalmopathy. That work adds: HTBI primers were used for first-round RT-PCR of the TCR CDR3.

This material consisted of peripheral blood mononuclear cells (PBMCs), taken at new diagnosis, from a patient treated with antithyroid drugs. The rearrangement joins TRBV18 to TRBJ1-2; TRBD1 matches 7 bases. This TCR was sampled from a man aged 40-55 years with Graves disease. This CDR3 reads CASSPDRESGYTF. The DNA for the CDR3 is TGTGCCAGCTCACCCGACAGGGAGTCTGGCTACACCTTC. The full variable domain, in which reference TRBV18 and TRBJ1-2 provide the parts outside the CDR3, is NAGVMQNPRHLVRRRGQEARLRCSPMKGHSHVYWYRQLPEEGLKFMVYLQKENIIDESGMPKERFSAEFPKEGPSILRIQQVVRGDSAAYFCASSPDRESGYTFGSGTRLTVV.